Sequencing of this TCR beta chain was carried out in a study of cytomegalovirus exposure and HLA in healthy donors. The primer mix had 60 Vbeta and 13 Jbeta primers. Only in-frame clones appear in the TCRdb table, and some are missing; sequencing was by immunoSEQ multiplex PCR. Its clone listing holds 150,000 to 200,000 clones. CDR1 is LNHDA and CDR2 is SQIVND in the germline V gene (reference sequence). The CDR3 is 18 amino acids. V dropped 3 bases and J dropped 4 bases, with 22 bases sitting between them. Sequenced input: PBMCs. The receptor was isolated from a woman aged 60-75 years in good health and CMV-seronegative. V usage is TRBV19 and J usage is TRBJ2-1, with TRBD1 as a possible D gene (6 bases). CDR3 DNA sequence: TGTGCCAGTAGTATGGTGACAGTACAGGGCCGGAGGTACAATGAGCAGTTCTTC. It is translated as CASSMVTVQGRRYNEQFF.